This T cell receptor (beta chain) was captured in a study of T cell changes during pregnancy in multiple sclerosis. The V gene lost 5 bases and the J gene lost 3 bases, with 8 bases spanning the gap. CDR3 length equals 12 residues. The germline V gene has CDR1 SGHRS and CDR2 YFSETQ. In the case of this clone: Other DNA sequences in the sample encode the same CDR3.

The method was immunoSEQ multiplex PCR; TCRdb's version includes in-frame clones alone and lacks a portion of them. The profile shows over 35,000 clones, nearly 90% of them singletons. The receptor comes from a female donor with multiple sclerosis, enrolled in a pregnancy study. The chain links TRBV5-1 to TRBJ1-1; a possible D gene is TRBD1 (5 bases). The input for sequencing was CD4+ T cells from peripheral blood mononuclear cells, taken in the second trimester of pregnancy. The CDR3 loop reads CASSTGYTEAFF. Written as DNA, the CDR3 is TGCGCCAGCAGTACAGGCTACACTGAAGCTTTCTTT.